This passage covers 18 T cell receptor beta chains from one sample sequenced in a study of control samples from healthy donors and cancer patients. This table comes from immunoSEQ multiplex PCR, and its TCRdb copy is limited to in-frame clones, with some not included. The data show around 15,000 clones, 85% to 90% seen once. The sample consisted of PBMCs. The receptor set was obtained from a woman in her 70s with colorectal cancer.

This clone was observed once. The chain couples TRBV6-2 or TRBV6-3 to TRBJ2-7; D remains ambiguous. The V end lost 4 bases, the J end lost 0 bases, and 10 bases lay between the germline ends. This CDR3 comprises 14 residues. CDR1 and CDR2 from the germline V gene are MNHEY and SVGEGT. This CDR3 reads CASSSDWSSYEQYF. CDR3 coding DNA: TGTGCCAGCAGTTCCGATTGGAGCTCCTACGAGCAGTACTTC.

V and J are TRBV30 and TRBJ2-6, with D hard to call. Germline loops: CDR1 GTSNPN, CDR2 SVGIG (reference sequence). The ends were cut back, 3 bases at V and 4 bases at J, with 13 bases in the middle. CDR3 length equals 15 residues. CDR3 DNA: TGTGCCTGGAGGACGGGCAGAAGGGGGGCCAACGTCCTGACTTTC. Protein sequence: CAWRTGRRGANVLTF.

The V call is TRBV12-3 or TRBV12-4, the J call TRBJ2-1; no clear D gene. The ends were cut back, 2 bases at V and 3 bases at J, with 5 bases in the middle. This CDR3 is built from 13 residues. The CDR3 protein is CASSLRVYNEQFF. Written as DNA, the CDR3 is TGTGCCAGCAGTTTAAGGGTCTACAATGAGCAGTTCTTC.

The V and J genes are TRBV2 and TRBJ1-5; D may be TRBD1 (5 bases). V lost 5 bases to trimming and J lost 0 bases, with 11 bases between them. The CDR3 runs to 15 residues. Per germline, CDR1 SNHLY and CDR2 FYNNEI. The CDR3 loop reads CASSTRDGSNQPQHF. DNA for the CDR3: TGTGCCAGCAGTACCCGGGACGGTAGCAATCAGCCCCAGCATTTT.

This chain links TRBV2 with TRBJ2-4, with 7 bases matching TRBD2. Trimming removed 2 bases from V and 1 base from J; junction bases left unmatched: 2. From germline, CDR1 is SNHLY and CDR2 FYNNEI. This CDR3 is built from 15 residues. The CDR3 bases are TGTGCCAGCAGTGAATATAGCGGGGCCAAAAACATTCAGTACTTC. Translated: CASSEYSGAKNIQYF.

V and J are TRBV5-1 and TRBJ1-3; D gene ambiguous. Germline values: CDR1 SGHRS, CDR2 YFSETQ. V shed 0 bases and J shed 3 bases, with 16 bases lying between them. CDR3 size: 17 residues. The CDR3, as DNA: TGCGCCAGCAGCTTGGAATCGGCAGGATTTGATGGAAACACCATATATTTT. Its protein product is CASSLESAGFDGNTIYF.

This clone was counted a single time. The chain recombines TRBV18 with TRBJ2-2, with 7 bases lining up with TRBD1. V gave up 3 bases and J gave up 4 bases; unmatched junction bases: 2. This CDR3 is 14 amino acids long. The germline V gene has CDR1 KGHSH and CDR2 LQKENI. The CDR3 coding sequence is TGTGCCAGCTCACCCCGGGACAGCACCGGGGAGCTGTTTTTT. It specifies CASSPRDSTGELFF.

This chain uses TRBV21-1 with TRBJ2-3; TRBD2 is taken as the D call from the table, unchecked against the DNA. TRBV21-1 is tagged as a pseudogene. The CDR3 has 16 amino acids. The CDR3 DNA reads as TGTGCCAGCAGCAAAAGGGAGGTGTACGGCACAGATACGCAGTATTTT. Its protein product is CASSKREVYGTDTQYF.

This clone was detected only once. The V call is TRBV5-4, the J call TRBJ1-1; unclear D gene. With 4 bases removed from V and 6 bases from J, the gap between germline ends came to 10 bases. CDR1 is SGHNT, CDR2 YYREEE, per germline (reference sequence). This CDR3 contains 12 residues. The CDR3 nucleotides are TGTGCCAGCAGCACCCTTACGGCTGAAGCTTTCTTT. Its translation is CASSTLTAEAFF.

The rearrangement uses TRBV5-1 and TRBJ1-1; 8 nucleotides line up with TRBD1. CDR1 is SGHRS, CDR2 YFSETQ, per germline. The CDR3 spans 13 residues. The J segment lost 3 bases and the V segment lost 5 bases, leaving 3 bases of the junction unmatched. The chain's CDR3 is CASRLTGDTEAFF. The CDR3 DNA follows: TGCGCCAGCAGATTGACAGGGGACACTGAAGCTTTCTTT.

V gene TRBV12-5 combines with J gene TRBJ2-6; no firm D call. Trimming removed 6 bases at V and 1 base at J, with 4 bases between. The germline V gene encodes CDR1 LGHNT and CDR2 FRNRAP. The CDR3 covers 13 residues. DNA of the CDR3: TGTGCTAGTGGACAGTCTGGGGCCAACGTCCTGACTTTC. Translation gives CASGQSGANVLTF.

The genes are TRBV19 and TRBJ2-7; the D gene is possibly TRBD2 (7 bases). The V and J ends lost 5 bases and 3 bases respectively, with 17 bases between them. The CDR3 has 15 amino acids. Germline V gene data show CDR1 as LNHDA and CDR2 as SQIVND (reference sequence). The CDR3 here is CASSPRGANIYEQYF. CDR3 DNA: TGTGCCAGTAGTCCCCGGGGGGCTAACATCTACGAGCAGTACTTC.

The V call is TRBV9, the J call TRBJ2-4, with 11 bases that match TRBD2. CDR3 length equals 15 residues. CDR1 SGDLS and CDR2 YYNGEE come from the germline V gene. Unmatched junction bases numbered 3, after V lost 0 bases and J lost 7 bases. The CDR3 region is CASSVEGTSGNIQYF. The CDR3 DNA sequence: TGTGCCAGCAGCGTAGAGGGGACTAGCGGCAACATTCAGTACTTC.

The chain uses TRBV3-1 (or the pseudogene TRBV3-2) and TRBJ2-1, with D unresolved. This CDR3 spans 14 amino acids. V was cut by 1 base and J by 10 bases, with 14 bases left in between. Germline-derived CDR1 and CDR2 are LGHDT and YNNKEL (reference sequence). CDR3 nucleotide sequence: TGTGCCAGCAGCCAAGTAACTGGGCATAGGGAGCAGTTCTTC. Amino acid sequence: CASSQVTGHREQFF.

The chain combines TRBV2 with TRBJ1-5, with 9 bases aligning to TRBD1. The germline V gene encodes CDR1 SNHLY and CDR2 FYNNEI. V shed 5 bases and J 3 bases; nucleotides not matched to a gene: 14. This CDR3 has 18 residues. The CDR3, as DNA: TGTGCCAGCAGTCCGCCCCTACGGGACAGGGCTGACAATCAGCCCCAGCATTTT. This sequence encodes CASSPPLRDRADNQPQHF. The full variable domain, in which reference TRBV2 and TRBJ1-5 provide the parts outside the CDR3, is EPEVTQTPSHQVTQMGQEVILRCVPISNHLYFYWYRQILGQKVEFLVSFYNNEISEKSEIFDDQFSVERPDGSNFTLKIRSTKLEDSAMYFCASSPPLRDRADNQPQHFGDGTRLSIL.

V and J are TRBV6-5 and TRBJ1-1, with D possibly being TRBD1 (5 bases). Deletions cut 7 bases from V and 5 bases from J, with 17 bases between. Germline loops: CDR1 MNHEY, CDR2 SVGAGI. CDR3 length: 14 amino acids. This CDR3 is CASTTGRSGTEAFF. In DNA form, the CDR3 reads TGTGCCAGCACCACGGGACGCTCGGGGACTGAAGCTTTCTTT.

The chain links TRBV5-1 to TRBJ1-4; TRBD1 might be the D (5 bases). The germline gives CDR1 SGHRS, CDR2 YFSETQ. Deletions cut 4 bases from V and 6 bases from J, with 13 bases between. The length of the CDR3 is 14 residues. The CDR3 DNA reads as TGCGCCAGCAGCGGGGGAAGGTACGATGAAAAACTGTTTTTT. The encoded protein is CASSGGRYDEKLFF.

V usage is TRBV7-8 and J usage is TRBJ1-5, with TRBD1 identical over 7 bases. The CDR3 spans 15 residues. From germline, CDR1 is SGHVS and CDR2 FQNEAQ. V gave up 1 base and J gave up 4 bases; unmatched junction bases: 4. The CDR3 loop is CASSLGGTVNQPQHF. The CDR3 DNA sequence: TGTGCCAGCAGCTTAGGGGGGACAGTTAATCAGCCCCAGCATTTT. The variable domain in full, completed from reference TRBV7-8 and TRBJ1-5, reads GAGVSQSPRYKVAKRGQDVALRCDPISGHVSLFWYQQALGQGPEFLTYFQNEAQLDKSGLPSDRFFAERPEGSVSTLKIQRTQQEDSAVYLCASSLGGTVNQPQHFGDGTRLSIL.